The 15 T cell receptor beta chains reported below all come from one sample, sequenced in a study of shared clonotypes between healthy human individuals. The table came from immunoSEQ multiplex PCR; TCRdb's copy has only in-frame clones and leaves some out. The sample has some 1,600,000 clones, around 98% seen once. Sequencing input: naive CD4+ T cells sorted from blood. Subset noted: CD45RA+ positively selected. The receptors derive from a man aged 25-45 years in good health.

The chain has TRBV28 and TRBJ2-7; 11 bases align to TRBD2. The CDR3 has 16 amino acids. V lost 4 bases and J lost 2; bases outside the gene matches: 7. Per the germline V gene, CDR1 is MDHEN and CDR2 is SYDVKM. DNA of the CDR3: TGTGCCAGCAGTTCCCAATTAGCGGGAGGGCCCTACGAGCAGTACTTC. Amino acids: CASSSQLAGGPYEQYF.

The CDR3 nucleotides are TGTGCCAGCAGACCGATAACAGGGGTTGGTGAAGCTTTCTTT. Its protein is CASRPITGVGEAFF. The chain has TRBV6-1 and TRBJ1-1; TRBD1 aligns across 7 bases. CDR1 is MNHNS and CDR2 is SASEGT in the germline V gene. The CDR3 runs to 14 residues. The V and J ends lost 6 bases and 7 bases, in that order; junction bases with no gene match: 11.

This chain connects TRBV11-2 to TRBJ1-1; D might be TRBD1 (5 bases). V was clipped by 6 bases and J by 0 bases, with 17 bases between them. Germline V lookup: CDR1 SGHAT, CDR2 FQNNGV. The CDR3 is 16 residues long. The CDR3 reads CASSYPKQDMNTEAFF. DNA of the CDR3: TGTGCCAGCAGTTACCCAAAGCAGGACATGAACACTGAAGCTTTCTTT.

The chain carries TRBV9 and TRBJ2-1, with 13 nucleotides matching TRBD2. The CDR3 totals 17 residues. Germline CDR1 is SGDLS and CDR2 is YYNGEE. The V segment lost 3 bases and the J segment 5 bases; nucleotides outside the gene matches: 8. The CDR3 spells CASSEGTSGMVNNEQFF. CDR3 bases: TGTGCCAGCAGCGAGGGGACTAGCGGGATGGTCAACAATGAGCAGTTCTTC.

V gene TRBV28 combines with J gene TRBJ2-5; D is unclear. Trimming cost V 10 bases and J 2 bases, with 11 bases left between them. The CDR3 loop spans 12 amino acids. CDR1 and CDR2 (germline): MDHEN, SYDVKM. CDR3 loop: CATLTLQETQYF. The DNA of the CDR3 is TGTGCCACTCTTACCCTACAAGAGACCCAGTACTTC.

The chain employs TRBV5-1 and TRBJ2-7, with TRBD1 as a possible D gene (5 bases). CDR3 length equals 16 residues. Germline V gives CDR1 SGHRS, CDR2 YFSETQ. V was pared by 1 base and J by 3 bases, with 17 bases between. The CDR3 reads CASSLSVAGKDYEQYF. CDR3 DNA sequence: TGCGCCAGCAGCTTGTCCGTGGCAGGGAAGGACTACGAGCAGTACTTC.

This clone was seen a few times. J is TRBJ2-2 and V is TRBV2; D may be TRBD1 or TRBD2 (5 bases each). Germline CDR1 and CDR2: SNHLY and FYNNEI. Trimming shortened V by 7 bases and J by 1 base, and 7 bases separated the two germline ends. This CDR3 region has 13 residues. The CDR3 coding sequence is TGTGCCAGCAATGGGGGGAACACCGGGGAGCTGTTTTTT. Amino acid sequence: CASNGGNTGELFF.

The V gene is TRBV7-3, the J gene TRBJ2-5; D is uncertain. Germline CDR1 reads SGHTA; CDR2 reads FQGTGA. Trimming stripped 0 bases from V and 0 bases from J, with 5 bases between. This CDR3 contains 14 residues. This CDR3 reads CASSLTSYQETQYF. In nucleotides, the CDR3 is TGTGCCAGCAGCTTAACTTCTTACCAAGAGACCCAGTACTTC.

The chain links TRBV5-1 to TRBJ2-4, with D possibly being TRBD1 (8 bases). This CDR3 has 16 residues. CDR1 is SGHRS, CDR2 YFSETQ, per germline. The V and J ends lost 4 bases and 3 bases respectively, with 17 bases between them. The DNA of the CDR3 is TGCGCCAGCAGCACACTCACAGGGGGGGTCAAAAACATTCAGTACTTC. Its translation is CASSTLTGGVKNIQYF.

For this clone: The same CDR3 is also encoded by other DNA sequences in this sample. The chain employs TRBV7-3 and TRBJ2-3; TRBD2 matches at 8 bases. The CDR3 totals 15 residues. Per germline, CDR1 SGHTA and CDR2 FQGTGA. The J segment lost 0 bases and the V segment lost 5 bases, leaving 4 bases of the junction unmatched. The chain's CDR3 is CASSLSGTSTDTQYF. CDR3 coding DNA: TGTGCCAGCAGCCTTAGCGGGACCAGCACAGATACGCAGTATTTT.

The chain recombines TRBV18 with TRBJ2-6; D is unclear. CDR1 KGHSH and CDR2 LQKENI come from the germline V gene. With 6 bases removed from V and 0 bases from J, the gap between germline ends came to 15 bases. The CDR3 spans 17 residues. Written as DNA, the CDR3 is TGTGCCAGCTCCCTGAGTAGTCACGGCTCTGGGGCCAACGTCCTGACTTTC. Its protein is CASSLSSHGSGANVLTF.

This chain joins TRBV11-2 and TRBJ2-7; D perhaps matches TRBD2 (6 bases). The CDR3 loop spans 19 amino acids. Germline CDR1 is SGHAT and CDR2 is FQNNGV. Trimming shortened V by 1 base and J by 2 bases, and 24 bases separated the two germline ends. CDR3 sequence (DNA): TGTGCCAGCAGCTTAGTGTCGGATCACCGGGGGAAGGAAGCCTACGAGCAGTACTTC. This encodes CASSLVSDHRGKEAYEQYF.

The V and J genes are TRBV6-1 and TRBJ1-5; D is undetermined. The V end was cut by 1 base, the J end by 0 bases, with 7 bases between. Germline CDR1 is MNHNS and CDR2 is SASEGT. The CDR3 runs to 15 residues. The CDR3 DNA reads TGTGCCAGCAGTGAAGGAATGATTAGCAATCAGCCCCAGCATTTT. Amino acids: CASSEGMISNQPQHF.

This clone was found once. Other DNA variants within this sample encode the same CDR3. The chain couples TRBV18 to TRBJ2-3; 8 bases are shared with TRBD2. Germline CDR1 reads KGHSH; CDR2 reads LQKENI. Trimming at V came to 3 bases and at J to 0 bases, leaving 5 bases not matched to a gene. The CDR3 runs to 16 residues. In DNA form, the CDR3 reads TGTGCCAGCTCACCCCTCCGGGGGGGGAGCACAGATACGCAGTATTTT. Translated: CASSPLRGGSTDTQYF.

The V call is TRBV10-3, the J call TRBJ2-3, with TRBD2 as a possible D gene (6 bases). The CDR3 extends over 13 amino acids. Trimming took off 7 bases at V and 0 bases at J, with 8 bases between the two ends. CDR1 and CDR2 from the germline V gene are ENHRY and SYGVKD. The CDR3 nucleotides are TGTGCCATCATGAGCGGGAGCACAGATACGCAGTATTTT. Protein: CAIMSGSTDTQYF.